A single sample is the source of the 9 T cell receptor beta chains below, sequenced in a study of shared clonotypes between healthy human individuals. Here immunoSEQ multiplex PCR was the method, and the copy in TCRdb shows in-frame clones only, minus some. Here the sample spans roughly 570,000 clones, roughly 98% being singletons. Naive CD8 cells lacked CD45RO and underwent positive selection for CCR7, leaving out terminally differentiated effector memory CD45RA+ cells. Sequenced sample: naive CD8+ T cells sorted from blood. The receptor source for this set is a man aged 25 to 45 in good health.

The J gene is TRBJ2-1, the V gene TRBV29-1; D possibly corresponds to TRBD1 (5 bases). The ends were cut back, 2 bases at V and 5 bases at J, with 13 bases in the middle. The CDR3 covers 14 residues. Looked up from germline, CDR1 is SQVTM and CDR2 is ANQGSEA. The CDR3 loop is CSVEPAGSNNEQFF. DNA for the CDR3: TGCAGCGTTGAACCGGCAGGGTCTAACAATGAGCAGTTCTTC.

The chain uses TRBV27 and TRBJ2-1; a weak D match, TRBD2 (6 bases). The CDR3 has 16 amino acids. Between the trimmed V and J ends, which lost 5 bases and 7 bases, there was a span of 21 bases. The V gene's germline CDR1 is MNHEY and CDR2 SMNVEV (reference sequence). In DNA, the CDR3 is TGTGCCAGCAGTCAACGACGGGGGTATGTGTGGAATGAGCAGTTCTTC. Translation gives CASSQRRGYVWNEQFF.

The chain links TRBV28 to TRBJ2-2, with D perhaps TRBD2 (6 bases). CDR1 and CDR2 (germline): MDHEN, SYDVKM. This CDR3 has 11 residues. The V end was cut by 11 bases, the J end by 5 bases, with 9 bases between. DNA of the CDR3: TGTGCCGGGGCGGGAACCGGGGAGCTGTTTTTT. Translating gives CAGAGTGELFF.

This clone has a single count. This rearrangement joins TRBV4-1 to TRBJ2-2; 9 positions match TRBD2. The trim removed 0 bases at V and 5 bases at J, leaving 7 bases unmatched. The CDR3 extends over 17 amino acids. Germline V lookup: CDR1 MGHRA, CDR2 YSYEKL. CDR3 nucleotides: TGCGCCAGCAGCCAAGATGGGCTAGCGGGAAGTACCGGGGAGCTGTTTTTT. Protein sequence: CASSQDGLAGSTGELFF.

This clone was detected only once. CDR3: CSGAGPGGYTF. The CDR3 region has the DNA TGCAGCGGGGCAGGTCCGGGTGGCTACACCTTC. V gene TRBV29-1 combines with J gene TRBJ1-2; D remains ambiguous. Germline CDR1 reads SQVTM; CDR2 reads ANQGSEA. The CDR3 consists of 11 residues. Between the trimmed V and J ends, which lost 7 bases and 7 bases, there was a span of 13 bases.

The gene calls are TRBV7-9 and TRBJ2-7, with 7 bases matching TRBD2. The CDR3 contains 17 residues. The ends lost 5 bases at V and 3 bases at J; junction bases unmatched: 16. CDR1 and CDR2 (germline): SEHNR, FQNEAQ (reference sequence). The CDR3, as DNA: TGTGCCAGCAGCCCCAGGTCGGCGGGAGTAGGGGTCTACGAGCAGTACTTC. This codes for CASSPRSAGVGVYEQYF.

The chain joins TRBV11-3 to TRBJ2-7; the D call may be TRBD1 or TRBD2 (5 bases each). The CDR3 loop spans 13 amino acids. V dropped 4 bases and J dropped 3 bases, with 10 bases sitting between them. Germline lookup yields CDR1 SGHNT and CDR2 YENEEA. This CDR3 is CASSSRDHYEQYF. As DNA, the CDR3 is TGTGCCAGCAGCTCCCGGGACCACTACGAGCAGTACTTC.

This chain uses TRBV6-1 with TRBJ2-7; D not resolved. In germline, CDR1 is MNHNS, CDR2 SASEGT. CDR3 length equals 11 residues. V lost 6 bases, J lost 3 bases, and 6 bases lay in between. The CDR3 nucleotides read TGTGCCAGCAGGTTCCTCTACGAGCAGTACTTC. Amino acids: CASRFLYEQYF.

The rearrangement links TRBV5-8 to TRBJ2-5; possible D gene TRBD1, 6 bases. Trimming removed 2 bases at V and 5 bases at J, with 10 bases between. The CDR3 consists of 13 residues. Germline loops: CDR1 SGHTS, CDR2 YDEGEE. The CDR3 region has the DNA TGTGCCAGCAGCTTACAGGGAGCGGAGACCCAGTACTTC. It specifies CASSLQGAETQYF.